What follows are 4 T cell receptor beta chains derived from one specimen sequenced in a study of T cell responses to AZD1222 COVID-19 vaccine (dated by TCRdb to about 2021). The library was produced with the immunoSEQ multiplex PCR assay. TCRdb holds this immuneACCESS table with in-frame rearrangements only. Some clones are missing; in checked studies, unresolved V genes explain under half, and the rest has no known cause. Across this sample there are fewer than 100,000 clones, with around 90% seen only once. The ten largest account for 8% to 9.5% of the sample. The time point label, as the study defines it: baseline before first vaccination. Sequencing was performed on peripheral blood, taken on day 0 of AZD1222 vaccination. The receptors originated from an adult in good health.

The chain recombines TRBV30 with TRBJ2-7; a weak D match, TRBD1 (7 bases). With 0 bases removed from V and 6 bases from J, the gap between germline ends came to 15 bases. CDR1 is GTSNPN and CDR2 is SVGIG in the germline V gene (reference sequence). The CDR3 covers 14 residues. This CDR3 is CAWSVDREEGEQYF. DNA for the CDR3: TGTGCCTGGAGTGTAGACAGGGAGGAAGGCGAGCAGTACTTC.

The chain is built from TRBV19 and TRBJ2-7, with 7 bases that match TRBD1. The germline CDR1 and CDR2 sequences are LNHDA and SQIVND (reference sequence). The length of the CDR3 is 16 residues. J lost 4 bases, V lost 3 bases, and 12 bases had no gene match. CDR3 protein: CASSMSRGIQLYEQYF. The CDR3 nucleotides read TGTGCCAGTAGTATGAGCAGGGGGATCCAACTATACGAGCAGTACTTC.

There are a few counts of this clone. This chain uses TRBV11-1 with TRBJ2-7; D gene uncertain. Germline CDR1 is SGHAT and CDR2 is FQDESV (reference sequence). V was trimmed by 5 bases and J by 4 bases, leaving 18 bases between them. This CDR3 has 15 amino acids. As DNA, the CDR3 is TGTGCCAGCAGCACGACCTCGGCCCGGCGATACGAGCAGTACTTC. This sequence encodes CASSTTSARRYEQYF.

This clone came up once. The chain is built from TRBV9 and TRBJ2-7; TRBD1 matches at 7 bases. Germline CDR1 reads SGDLS; CDR2 reads YYNGEE. CDR3 size: 15 residues. V dropped 0 bases and J dropped 3; count of bases not matched to a gene: 6. This CDR3 reads CASSVAPDRNYEQYF. The CDR3 nucleotides read TGTGCCAGCAGCGTAGCCCCGGACAGGAACTACGAGCAGTACTTC.